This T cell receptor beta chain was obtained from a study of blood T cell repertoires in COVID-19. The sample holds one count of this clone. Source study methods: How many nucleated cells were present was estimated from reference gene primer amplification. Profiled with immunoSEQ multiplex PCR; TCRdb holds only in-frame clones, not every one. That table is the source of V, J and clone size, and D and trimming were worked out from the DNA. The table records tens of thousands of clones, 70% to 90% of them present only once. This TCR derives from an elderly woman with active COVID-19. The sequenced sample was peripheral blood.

CDR3 in DNA: TGTGCCAGCAAACCAGCAGGGGGAACTGAAGCTTTCTTT. This codes for CASKPAGGTEAFF. The chain joins TRBV6-6 to TRBJ1-1; the match to TRBD1 covers 7 bases. V dropped 7 bases and J dropped 5; count of bases not matched to a gene: 7. Germline-derived CDR1 and CDR2 are MNHNY and SVGAGI (reference sequence). The CDR3 has 13 amino acids.